This TCR beta chain appears in the sequencing data of a study of beta chain features in type 1 diabetes. Study outcomes and limitations: Junctions at VDJ sites from type 1 diabetes patients had fewer insertions and more deletions. Among patients with Type 1 diabetes, TCRB CDR3s were moderately but significantly shorter in every one of the four CD4+ subsets.

CDR3 length: 14 amino acids. The V gene lost 0 bases and the J gene lost 7 bases, with 8 bases spanning the gap. Germline lookup yields CDR1 SGDLS and CDR2 YYNGEE. What was sequenced were expressed TCRB transcripts, since all of the isolated RNA had been reverse transcribed. Profiling relied on immunoSEQ multiplex PCR, and the TCRdb table lists in-frame clones only, not all of them. The profile shows 350,000 to 450,000 clones, about 15% of them singletons. As to this clone: Its antigen is as yet unknown. At the DNA level, this CDR3 is encoded by other sequences in the same sample as well.

Once sorted, every population was more than 95% pure. The receptor comes from a man aged 25-40 years in good health. Sequencing was performed on naive CD4+ T cells from blood. The gene calls are TRBV9 and TRBJ1-6; D is ambiguous. The CDR3 spells CASSVGGGNSPLHF. The DNA for the CDR3 is TGTGCCAGCAGCGTAGGAGGTGGCAATTCACCCCTCCACTTT.